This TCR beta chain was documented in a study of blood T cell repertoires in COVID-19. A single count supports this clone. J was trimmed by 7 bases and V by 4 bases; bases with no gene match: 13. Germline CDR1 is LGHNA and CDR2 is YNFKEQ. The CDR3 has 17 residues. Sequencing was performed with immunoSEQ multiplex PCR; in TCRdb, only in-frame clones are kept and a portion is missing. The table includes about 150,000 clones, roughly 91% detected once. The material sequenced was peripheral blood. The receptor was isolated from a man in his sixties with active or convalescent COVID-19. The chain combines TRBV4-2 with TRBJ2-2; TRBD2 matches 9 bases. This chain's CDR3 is CASSPFLERGAGGELFF. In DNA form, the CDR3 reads TGTGCCAGCAGCCCGTTTTTAGAGCGGGGGGCGGGCGGGGAGCTGTTTTTT.